This T cell receptor beta chain was profiled in a study of cytomegalovirus exposure and HLA in healthy donors. Turning to the study itself: Later analysis reported that the roughly 110 validation repertoires shared the platform of the 600 to 750 first-cohort repertoires.

The study, taken as a whole, reports: Some public TCRs appeared in many individuals, while most sequences were rare. It was found in a later analysis that first-cohort TCR clusters tended to co-occur in the 120 validation repertoires.

Details on this clone: Antigen specificity is unknown.

Assay used: immunoSEQ multiplex PCR; TCRdb lists only in-frame clones, some missing. In the table there are about 160,000 clones, approximately 86% of which are singletons. Germline CDR1 reads LGHNA; CDR2 reads YSLEER. V was trimmed by 3 bases and J by 0 bases, leaving 8 bases between them. The CDR3 has 15 amino acids. The receptor's source is a woman aged 18-29 years in good health and CMV-seronegative. Sequencing input: PBMCs. The chain recombines TRBV4-3 with TRBJ1-4; the D is unclear. Here the CDR3 reads CASSQNTATNEKLFF. Written as DNA, the CDR3 is TGCGCCAGCAGCCAGAACACCGCAACTAATGAAAAACTGTTTTTT.